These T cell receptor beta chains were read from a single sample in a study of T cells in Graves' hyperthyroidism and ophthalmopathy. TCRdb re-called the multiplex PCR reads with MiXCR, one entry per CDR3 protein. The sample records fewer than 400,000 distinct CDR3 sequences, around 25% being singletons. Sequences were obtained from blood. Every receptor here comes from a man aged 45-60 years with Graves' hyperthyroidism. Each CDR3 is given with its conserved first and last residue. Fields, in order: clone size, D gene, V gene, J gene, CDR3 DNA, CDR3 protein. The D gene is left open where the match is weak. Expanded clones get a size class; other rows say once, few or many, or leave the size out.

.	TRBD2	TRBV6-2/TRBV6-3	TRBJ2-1	TGTGCCAGGCCAGCGGGAGGGCCTTGCAATGAGCAGTTCTTC	CARPAGGPCNEQFF
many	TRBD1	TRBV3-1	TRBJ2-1	TGTGCCAGCAGCCAGTTGGGACAGGGCTACAATGAGCAGTTCTTC	CASSQLGQGYNEQFF
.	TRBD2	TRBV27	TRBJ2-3	TGTGCCAGCAGTTCCAGACTAGCGGAATCCACAGATACGCAGTATTTT	CASSSRLAESTDTQYF
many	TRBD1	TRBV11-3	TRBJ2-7	TGTGCCAGCAGCTTCCTCGGACAGGGTGGATACGAGCAGTACTTC	CASSFLGQGGYEQYF
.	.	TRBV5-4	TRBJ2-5	TGTGCCAGCAGCTTGGCCTGGGGGGCACCGGTACAAGAGACCCAGTACTTC	CASSLAWGAPVQETQYF
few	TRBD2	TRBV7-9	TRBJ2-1	TGTGCCAGCAGCCCTAGCGGGACAAACTCCTACAATGAGCAGTTCTTC	CASSPSGTNSYNEQFF
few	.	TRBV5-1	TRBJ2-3	TGCGCCAGCAGGGCTAACACAGATACGCAGTATTTT	CASRANTDTQYF
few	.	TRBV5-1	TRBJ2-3	TGCGCCAGCAGCTTGGTAGATACGCAGTGTTTT	CASSLVDTQCF
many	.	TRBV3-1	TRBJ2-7	TGTGCCAGCAGCCAGGACCGCTCCTACGAGCAGTACTTC	CASSQDRSYEQYF
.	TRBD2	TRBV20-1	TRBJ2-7	TGCAGTGCCCGGCGGACTAGCGGATCCCCCTACGAGCAGTACTTC	CSARRTSGSPYEQYF
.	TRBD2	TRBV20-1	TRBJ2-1	TGCAGTGCTAGAGAGGGACTAGCGGGAGAAACCTACGAGCAGTTCTTC	CSAREGLAGETYEQFF
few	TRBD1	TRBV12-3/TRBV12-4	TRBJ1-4	TGTGCCAGCAGTTCCACAGGGGGCTTGGGCGAAAAACTGTTTTTT	CASSSTGGLGEKLFF
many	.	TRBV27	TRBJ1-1	TGTGCCAGCAGTTTCGTAACCGGGAGCAACACTGAAGCTTTCTTT	CASSFVTGSNTEAFF
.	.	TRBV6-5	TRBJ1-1	TGTGCCAGCAGTTACGACCTAATTGAAGCTTTCTTT	CASSYDLIEAFF
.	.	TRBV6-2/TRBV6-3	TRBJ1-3	TGTGCCAGCAGTTACAGTTCGACGGACTCTGGAAACACCATATATTTT	CASSYSSTDSGNTIYF
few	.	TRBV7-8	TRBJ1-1	TGTGCCAGCAGATCTATAGACATTGACACTGAAGCTTTCTTT	CASRSIDIDTEAFF
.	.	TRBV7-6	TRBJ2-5	TGTGCCAGCAGCCCAACAGGGACCAAAGAGACCCAGTACTTC	CASSPTGTKETQYF
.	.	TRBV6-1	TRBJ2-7	TGTGCCAGCATTGGGGGGATCCTTGTCGGCTACGAGCAGTACTTC	CASIGGILVGYEQYF
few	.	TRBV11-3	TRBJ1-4	TGTGCCAGCAGCAAGGGGGATACGCGTGAAAAACTGTTTTTT	CASSKGDTREKLFF
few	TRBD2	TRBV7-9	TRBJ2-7	TGTGCCAGCACCTGGGGGCTAGCGGGATTCTACGAGCAGTACTTC	CASTWGLAGFYEQYF
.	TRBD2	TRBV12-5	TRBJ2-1	TGTGCTAGTGGTTTGGTACGAGGGGGACTAGCGGGCATGCACAATGAGCAGCTCTTC	CASGLVRGGLAGMHNEQLF
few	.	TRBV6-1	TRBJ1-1	TGTGCCAGCAGTGAAGGAGCCCCGGGTCGGGAGAGACGAGACACTGAAGCTTTCTTT	CASSEGAPGRERRDTEAFF
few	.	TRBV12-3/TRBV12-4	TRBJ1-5	TGTGCCAGCAGTTTAGATGGTACGGCAGTTCCTAACGGCGGTCAGCCCCAGCATTTT	CASSLDGTAVPNGGQPQHF
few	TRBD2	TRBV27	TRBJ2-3	TGTGCCAGCAGTTTATACGGGGGACTAGCGGGGGGCACAGATACGCAGTATTTT	CASSLYGGLAGGTDTQYF